The entry below describes one T cell receptor (beta chain). Its target is unknown. The data originate from a study of shared clonotypes between healthy human individuals. With CCR7-negative CD45RA+ TemRA cells, CD45RO+ cells were combined in CD8 memory. Findings and limits, study-wide: Generally, naive subsets (rather than memory subsets) showed larger estimated richness. Several donors showed sharing of about 4.8% of naive CD4 clonotypes.

Sorted subsets were amplified in replicate PCRs using around 200 ng DNA, approximately 30,000 T cell genomes. Data came from immunoSEQ multiplex PCR; TCRdb stores just in-frame clones and leaves some out. Of about 92,000 clones in the sample, 60% to 75% were seen once. The germline V gene has CDR1 SGDLS and CDR2 YYNGEE. This CDR3 spans 14 amino acids. V was trimmed by 0 bases and J by 7 bases, leaving 10 bases between them. This receptor was identified in a man younger than 45 in good health. The sample taken for sequencing was memory CD8+ T cells sorted from blood. Subset reported: CD45RO+ cells pooled with CCR7-negative TemRA cells. The chain carries TRBV9 and TRBJ2-2; possibly TRBD1 for D (6 bases). DNA of the CDR3: TGTGCCAGCAGCGTAGTGGGGGCTCGCGGGGAGCTGTTTTTT. Translated: CASSVVGARGELFF.